These T cell receptor beta chains were read from a single sample in a study of blood T cells in healthy people across ages. TCRdb reprocessed the 5' RACE reads with MiXCR, giving one entry per CDR3 protein. Of 550,000 to 750,000 distinct CDR3 sequences detected, approximately 21% appear once; the ten largest clones hold roughly 3.6%. Sequenced material: blood. Receptors were obtained from a man aged 70 or older in good health. The CDR3 runs from the conserved cysteine through the conserved F or W. D genes are given only for firm matches. For some rows the clone size is stated as once, few or many, or as a class when expanded; others skip it.

size: .; V: TRBV28; D: TRBD2; J: TRBJ2-4; DNA: TGTGCCAGCAGTCCCCCGACTAGCGGGAGTCAGGACATTCAGTACTTC; CDR3: CASSPPTSGSQDIQYF
size: few; V: TRBV20-1; D: TRBD1; J: TRBJ2-7; DNA: TGCAGTGCTCGGGACAGATCCTACGAGCAGTACTTC; CDR3: CSARDRSYEQYF
size: .; V: TRBV7-6; D: .; J: TRBJ2-7; DNA: TGTGCCAGCAGCCGGCGTGGGCCCGACTCTGAGCAGTACTTC; CDR3: CASSRRGPDSEQYF
size: .; V: TRBV28; D: .; J: TRBJ2-7; DNA: TGTGCCAGCAGTTTAAAACAGGGGAGGAACGAGCAGTACTTC; CDR3: CASSLKQGRNEQYF
size: few; V: TRBV5-6; D: TRBD1; J: TRBJ1-4; DNA: TGTGCCAGCAGCGACCGACAGGGCCCAGGGGAAAAACTGTTTTTT; CDR3: CASSDRQGPGEKLFF
size: .; V: TRBV3-1; D: .; J: TRBJ1-6; DNA: TGTGCCAGCAGCCAAGTCCCGGGCAAATCACCCCTCCACTTT; CDR3: CASSQVPGKSPLHF
size: .; V: TRBV6-1; D: .; J: TRBJ1-2; DNA: TGTGCCAGCAGTGATTTTGAGTTTCCACACTATGGCTACACCTTC; CDR3: CASSDFEFPHYGYTF
size: .; V: TRBV3-1; D: .; J: TRBJ2-5; DNA: TGTGCCAGCAGCCAAGACGGGGGCCGAGAGACCCAGTACTTC; CDR3: CASSQDGGRETQYF
size: .; V: TRBV7-2; D: .; J: TRBJ1-2; DNA: TGTGCCAGCAGCTTAGGAGGGGCGGGAGTGAATGGCTACACCTTC; CDR3: CASSLGGAGVNGYTF
size: few; V: TRBV6-2/TRBV6-3; D: .; J: TRBJ1-1; DNA: TGTGCCAGCAGTTATCCTGGACTAAAGCTGAACACTGAAGCTTTCTTT; CDR3: CASSYPGLKLNTEAFF
size: many; V: TRBV10-3; D: .; J: TRBJ1-6; DNA: TGTGCCATCAGCGAAAGACAGCGCTCTAATTCACCCCTCCACTTT; CDR3: CAISERQRSNSPLHF
size: few; V: TRBV5-1; D: .; J: TRBJ2-7; DNA: TGCGCCAGCAGCTTAAGCGGGCAGAGCTACGAGCAGTACTTC; CDR3: CASSLSGQSYEQYF
size: many; V: TRBV6-2/TRBV6-3; D: .; J: TRBJ1-1; DNA: TGTGCCAGCAGTTTCGGGGCGAACACTGAAGCTTTCTTT; CDR3: CASSFGANTEAFF
size: few; V: TRBV11-2; D: TRBD1; J: TRBJ2-1; DNA: TGTGCCAGCAGCTTAGATGTATATGAGGACAGGGGCTACAATGAGCAGTTCTTC; CDR3: CASSLDVYEDRGYNEQFF
size: .; V: TRBV2; D: TRBD1; J: TRBJ2-3; DNA: TGTGCCAGCAGTGTTGGGACAGGGTACACAGATACGCAGTATTTT; CDR3: CASSVGTGYTDTQYF
size: few; V: TRBV3-1; D: .; J: TRBJ2-1; DNA: TGTGCCAGCAGCCAAGATGCTTTAGTCTCCACCGGCTACAATGAGCAGTTCTTC; CDR3: CASSQDALVSTGYNEQFF
size: few; V: TRBV15; D: TRBD2; J: TRBJ2-1; DNA: TGTGCCACCAGCTCCGGGGCTAGCGGGAGTCTTGAGCAGTTCTTC; CDR3: CATSSGASGSLEQFF
size: few; V: TRBV4-1; D: TRBD2; J: TRBJ2-3; DNA: TGCGCCAGCAGTCAAGGGTTGCGAGCGGGAGGACTCACAGATACGCAGTATTTT; CDR3: CASSQGLRAGGLTDTQYF
size: .; V: TRBV6-1; D: .; J: TRBJ1-3; DNA: TGTGCCAGCAGTGCCCTATTGTCTGGCGGAAACACCATATATTTT; CDR3: CASSALLSGGNTIYF
size: once; V: TRBV7-6; D: .; J: TRBJ2-7; DNA: TGTGCCAGCAGCCCCACCCCAGGGTTCTACGAGCAGTACTTC; CDR3: CASSPTPGFYEQYF
size: .; V: TRBV18; D: .; J: TRBJ2-6; DNA: TGTGCCAGCTCACTGGGAGTGGGAGGAACTGGGGCCAACGTCCTGACTTTC; CDR3: CASSLGVGGTGANVLTF
size: .; V: TRBV12-3/TRBV12-4; D: .; J: TRBJ2-2; DNA: TGTGCCAGCAGTTGGGGGTCGGGGAACACCGGGGAGCTGTTTTTT; CDR3: CASSWGSGNTGELFF
size: .; V: TRBV2; D: TRBD1; J: TRBJ2-2; DNA: TGTGCCAGCAAGGGTGGGACAGGGGTCGCCGGGGAGCTGTTTTTT; CDR3: CASKGGTGVAGELFF
size: few; V: TRBV12-3/TRBV12-4; D: TRBD2; J: TRBJ2-7; DNA: TGTGCCAGCAGTTCTAGCGGGGGACTCTACGAGCAGTACTTC; CDR3: CASSSSGGLYEQYF
size: .; V: TRBV7-2; D: .; J: TRBJ2-3; DNA: TGTGCCAGCAGCTCCCAACGGGGGCAGTATTTT; CDR3: CASSSQRGQYF
size: .; V: TRBV3-1; D: .; J: TRBJ1-5; DNA: TGTGCCAGCAGCCAGGACATCAATCAGCCCCAGCATTTT; CDR3: CASSQDINQPQHF
size: .; V: TRBV5-1; D: .; J: TRBJ2-7; DNA: TGCGCCAGCAGCTTGGCTCAGGGTTCAGGATCCTACGAGCAGTACTTC; CDR3: CASSLAQGSGSYEQYF
size: few; V: TRBV6-4; D: .; J: TRBJ2-2; DNA: TGTGCCAGCAGTGCCACGGGACGGAACACCGGGGAGCTGTTTTTT; CDR3: CASSATGRNTGELFF
size: .; V: TRBV20-1; D: TRBD2; J: TRBJ2-5; DNA: TGCAGTGCTAGGGGGACTAGCGGGCAGCTCCAAGAGACCCAGTACTTC; CDR3: CSARGTSGQLQETQYF
size: few; V: TRBV19; D: .; J: TRBJ1-5; DNA: TGTGCCAGTATTCAAGGGGCGGTACGCAATCAGCCCCAGCATTTT; CDR3: CASIQGAVRNQPQHF
size: .; V: TRBV7-9; D: TRBD1; J: TRBJ2-4; DNA: TGTGCCAGCAGCTCGGGACAGGTGATGCACATTCAGTACTTC; CDR3: CASSSGQVMHIQYF